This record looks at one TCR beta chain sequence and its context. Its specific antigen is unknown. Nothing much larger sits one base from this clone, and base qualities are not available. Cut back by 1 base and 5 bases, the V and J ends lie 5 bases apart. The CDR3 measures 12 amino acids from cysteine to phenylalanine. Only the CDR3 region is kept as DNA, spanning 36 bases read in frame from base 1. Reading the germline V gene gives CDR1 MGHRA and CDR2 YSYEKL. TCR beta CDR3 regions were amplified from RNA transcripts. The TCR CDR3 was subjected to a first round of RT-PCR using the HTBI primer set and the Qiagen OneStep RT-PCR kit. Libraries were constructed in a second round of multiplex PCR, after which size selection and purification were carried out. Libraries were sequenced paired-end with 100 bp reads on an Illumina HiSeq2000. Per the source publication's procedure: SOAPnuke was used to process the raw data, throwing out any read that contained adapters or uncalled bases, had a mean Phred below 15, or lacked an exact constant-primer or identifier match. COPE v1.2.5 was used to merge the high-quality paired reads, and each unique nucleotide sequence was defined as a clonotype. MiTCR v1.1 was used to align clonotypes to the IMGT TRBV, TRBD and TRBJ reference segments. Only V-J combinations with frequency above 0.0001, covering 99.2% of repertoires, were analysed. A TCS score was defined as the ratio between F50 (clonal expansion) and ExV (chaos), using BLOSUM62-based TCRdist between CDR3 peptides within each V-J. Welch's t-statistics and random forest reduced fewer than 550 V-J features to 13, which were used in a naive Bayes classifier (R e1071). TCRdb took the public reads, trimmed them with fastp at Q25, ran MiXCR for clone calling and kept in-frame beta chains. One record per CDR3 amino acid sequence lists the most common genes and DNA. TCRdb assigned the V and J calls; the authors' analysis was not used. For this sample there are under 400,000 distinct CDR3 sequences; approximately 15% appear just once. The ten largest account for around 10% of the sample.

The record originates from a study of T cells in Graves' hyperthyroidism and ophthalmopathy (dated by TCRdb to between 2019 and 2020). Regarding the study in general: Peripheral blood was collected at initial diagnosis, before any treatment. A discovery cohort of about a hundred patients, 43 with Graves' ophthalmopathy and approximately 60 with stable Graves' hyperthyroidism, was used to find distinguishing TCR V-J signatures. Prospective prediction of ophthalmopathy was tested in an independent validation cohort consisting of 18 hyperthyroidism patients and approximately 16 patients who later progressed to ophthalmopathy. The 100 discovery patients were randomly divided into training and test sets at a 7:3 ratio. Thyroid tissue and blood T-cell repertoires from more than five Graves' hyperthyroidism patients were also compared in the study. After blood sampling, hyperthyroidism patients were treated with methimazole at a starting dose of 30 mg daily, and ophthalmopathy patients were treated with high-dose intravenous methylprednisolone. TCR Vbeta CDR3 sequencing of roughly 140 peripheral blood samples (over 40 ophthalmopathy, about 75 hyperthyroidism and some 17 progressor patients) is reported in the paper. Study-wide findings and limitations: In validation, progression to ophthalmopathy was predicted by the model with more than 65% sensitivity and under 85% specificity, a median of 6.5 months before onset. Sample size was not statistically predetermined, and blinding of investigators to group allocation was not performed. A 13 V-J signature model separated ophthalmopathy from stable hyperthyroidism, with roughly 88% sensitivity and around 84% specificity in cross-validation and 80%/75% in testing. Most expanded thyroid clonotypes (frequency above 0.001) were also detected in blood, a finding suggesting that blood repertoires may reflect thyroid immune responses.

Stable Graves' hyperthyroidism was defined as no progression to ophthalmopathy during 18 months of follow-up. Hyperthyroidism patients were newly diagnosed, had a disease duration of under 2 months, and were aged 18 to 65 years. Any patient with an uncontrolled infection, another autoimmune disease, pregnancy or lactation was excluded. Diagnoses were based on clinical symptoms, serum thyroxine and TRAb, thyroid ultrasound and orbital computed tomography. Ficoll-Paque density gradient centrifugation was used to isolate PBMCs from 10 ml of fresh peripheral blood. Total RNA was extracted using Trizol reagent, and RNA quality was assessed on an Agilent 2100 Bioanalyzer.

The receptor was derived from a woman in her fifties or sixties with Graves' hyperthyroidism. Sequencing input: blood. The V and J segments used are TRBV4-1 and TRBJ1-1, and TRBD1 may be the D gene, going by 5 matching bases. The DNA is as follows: TGCGCCAGCAGCCAAGGGACAACTGAAGCTTTCTTT. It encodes CASSQGTTEAFF.